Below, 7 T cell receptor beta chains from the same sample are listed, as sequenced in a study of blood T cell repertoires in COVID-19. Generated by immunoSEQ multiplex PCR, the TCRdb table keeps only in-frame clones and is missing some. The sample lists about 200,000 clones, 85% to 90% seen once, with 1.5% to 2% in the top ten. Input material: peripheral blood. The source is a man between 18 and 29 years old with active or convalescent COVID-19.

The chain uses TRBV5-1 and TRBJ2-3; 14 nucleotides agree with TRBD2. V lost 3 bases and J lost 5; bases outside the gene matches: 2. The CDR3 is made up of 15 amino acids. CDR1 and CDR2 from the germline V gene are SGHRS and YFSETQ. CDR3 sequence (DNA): TGCGCCAGCAGCTCGGGACTAGCGGGAGTAGATACGCAGTATTTT. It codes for CASSSGLAGVDTQYF. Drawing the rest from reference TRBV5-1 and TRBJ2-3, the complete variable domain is KAGVTQTPRYLIKTRGQQVTLSCSPISGHRSVSWYQQTPGQGLQFLFEYFSETQRNKGNFPGRFSGRQFSNSRSEMNVSTLELGDSALYLCASSSGLAGVDTQYFGPGTRLTVL.

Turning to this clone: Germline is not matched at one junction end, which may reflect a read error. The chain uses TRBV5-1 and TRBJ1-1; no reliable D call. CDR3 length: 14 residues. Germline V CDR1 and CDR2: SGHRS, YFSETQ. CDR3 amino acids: CASSLAVGNSEAFF. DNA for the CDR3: TGCGCCAGCAGCTTGGCCGTGGGCAACAGTGAAGCTTTCTTT.

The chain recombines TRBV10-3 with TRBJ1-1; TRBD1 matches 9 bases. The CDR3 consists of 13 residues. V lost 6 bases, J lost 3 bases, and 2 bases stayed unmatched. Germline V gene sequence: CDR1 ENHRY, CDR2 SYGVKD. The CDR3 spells CAISRDRDTEAFF. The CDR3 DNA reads TGTGCCATCAGCCGGGACAGGGACACTGAAGCTTTCTTT.

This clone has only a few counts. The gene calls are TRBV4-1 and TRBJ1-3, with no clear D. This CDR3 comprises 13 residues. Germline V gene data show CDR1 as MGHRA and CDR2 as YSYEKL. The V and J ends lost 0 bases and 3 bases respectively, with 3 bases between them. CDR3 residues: CASSQESGNTIYF. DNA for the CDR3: TGCGCCAGCAGCCAAGAGAGTGGAAACACCATATATTTT.

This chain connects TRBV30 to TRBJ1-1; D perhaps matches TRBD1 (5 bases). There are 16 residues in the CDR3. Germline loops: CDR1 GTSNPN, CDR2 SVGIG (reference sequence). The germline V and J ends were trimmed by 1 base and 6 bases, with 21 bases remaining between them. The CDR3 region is CAWSGDLGVPGPEAFF. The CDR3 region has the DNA TGTGCCTGGAGTGGAGATTTAGGGGTACCCGGCCCTGAAGCTTTCTTT.

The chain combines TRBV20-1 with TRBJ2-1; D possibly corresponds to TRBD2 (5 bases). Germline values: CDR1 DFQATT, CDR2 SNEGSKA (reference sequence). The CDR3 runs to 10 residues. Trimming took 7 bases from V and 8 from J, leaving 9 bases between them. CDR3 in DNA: TGCAGTGTAGCGCGTCATGAGCAGTTCTTC. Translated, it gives CSVARHEQFF.

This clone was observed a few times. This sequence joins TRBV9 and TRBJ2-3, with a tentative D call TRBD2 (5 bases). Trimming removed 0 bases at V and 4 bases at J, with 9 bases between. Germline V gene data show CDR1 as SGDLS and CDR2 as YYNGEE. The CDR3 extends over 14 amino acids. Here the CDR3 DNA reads TGTGCCAGCAGCGTAGGGTTAGCGCCAGATACGCAGTATTTT. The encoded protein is CASSVGLAPDTQYF. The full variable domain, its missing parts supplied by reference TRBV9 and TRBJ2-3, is DSGVTQTPKHLITATGQRVTLRCSPRSGDLSVYWYQQSLDQGLQFLIQYYNGEERAKGNILERFSAQQFPDLHSELNLSSLELGDSALYFCASSVGLAPDTQYFGPGTRLTVL.